This T cell receptor (beta chain) was sequenced during a study of blood T cells in healthy people across ages. Study in general: With template switching, about one barcoded beta molecule was captured per two T cells.

This CDR3 region has 16 residues. Then a second PCR, running roughly 7 to 11 cycles, was carried out with a sample-barcoded 5' primer and a J-beta primer mix. TCRdb re-analysed the 5' RACE reads in MiXCR, keeping a single row per CDR3 protein. The sample carries around 1.5 million distinct CDR3 sequences, about 43% recorded once. Those donating, healthy Caucasian individuals from Russia, were aged about 6 to 100. The V and J genes are TRBV21-1 and TRBJ1-4. TRBV21-1 is deemed a pseudogene. This clonotype was sampled from a woman aged 18-29 years in good health. The sequenced sample was blood. CDR3 nucleotide sequence: TGTGCCAGCACCCAAAGAGGCGTTGCAACTAATGAAAAACTGTTTTTT. Translated: CASTQRGVATNEKLFF.